This T cell receptor (beta chain) was sequenced in a study of beta chain features in type 1 diabetes. General study points: Reduced insertions and increased deletions marked VDJ junctions in type 1 diabetes patients. Highly expressing activated T cells could be over-counted with a cDNA template. Among all four CD4+ subsets, Type 1 diabetes patients had TCRB CDR3s that were moderately but significantly shorter.

A note on this clone: Its target is not known. Other DNA sequences in this specimen translate into the identical CDR3.

Of the isolated RNA, all was reverse transcribed, and so the sequenced material was expressed TCRB transcripts. An average of around 3.5 million reads was obtained for naive, central memory and regulatory T cell samples. Clones were read by immunoSEQ multiplex PCR, and TCRdb kept only the in-frame ones, dropping some. Of approximately 150,000 clones in the sample, roughly 63% are singletons; the top ten hold 0.08% to 0.09%. Germline V gives CDR1 SGHDN, CDR2 FVKESK. The V gene end was trimmed by 1 base and the J gene end by 4 bases; junction bases not matched to a gene: 2. The CDR3 length is 14 residues. Using CD45RO/CCR7/CD25/CD127/CD95/CD27, CD4+ naive, central memory, regulatory and stem cell-like memory cells were sorted.

This rearrangement joins TRBV14 to TRBJ2-7, with 9 bases matching TRBD1. The receptor's source is a man younger than 45 with type 1 diabetes. The sample taken for sequencing was naive CD4+ T cells from blood. CDR3 in DNA: TGTGCCAGCAGCCAAGGGACAGGGGCGTACGAGCAGTACTTC. Its translation is CASSQGTGAYEQYF.